The rows below give T cell receptor beta chains drawn from one sample of a study of blood T cell repertoires in COVID-19. The repertoire was sequenced with immunoSEQ multiplex PCR; TCRdb's copy has only in-frame clones and lacks some. Among 150,000 to 200,000 clones listed, over 80% were seen once. Sequencing was carried out using peripheral blood. The receptor source for this set is a young man with COVID-19, enrolled during active disease. CDR3s include the opening cysteine and the closing phenylalanine or tryptophan. D genes are given only for firm matches.

V gene	D gene	J gene	CDR3 protein
TRBV5-5	.	TRBJ2-1	CASSPRVLEYEQFF
TRBV6-2/TRBV6-3	.	TRBJ1-2	CASSYDSSPNYGYTF
TRBV7-9	TRBD1	TRBJ2-7	CASRHGTGGYEQYF
TRBV6-2/TRBV6-3	TRBD1	TRBJ2-2	CASSRTGETGELFF
TRBV7-2	TRBD1	TRBJ1-4	CASSLEGQPNEKLFF
TRBV7-2	.	TRBJ2-7	CASSLGFGLAYEQYF
TRBV19	.	TRBJ1-5	CASRNNYNQPQHF
TRBV4-2	TRBD2	TRBJ2-1	CASSQDRWTSGGADEQFF
TRBV18	.	TRBJ2-1	CASSPRSSYNEQFF
TRBV25-1	.	TRBJ2-7	CASSDGDWGVSYEQYF
TRBV13	TRBD2	TRBJ2-1	CASSHRAWASGNNEQFF